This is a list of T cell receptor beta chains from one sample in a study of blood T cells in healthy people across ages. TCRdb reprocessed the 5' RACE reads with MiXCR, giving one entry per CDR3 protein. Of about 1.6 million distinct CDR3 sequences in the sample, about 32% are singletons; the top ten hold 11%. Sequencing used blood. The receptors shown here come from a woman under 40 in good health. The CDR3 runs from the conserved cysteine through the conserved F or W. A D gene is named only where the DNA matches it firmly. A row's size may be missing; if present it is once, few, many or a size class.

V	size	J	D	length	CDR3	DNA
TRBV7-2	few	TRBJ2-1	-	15	CASSPSAMSHNEQFF	TGTGCCAGCAGCCCAAGCGCTATGTCTCACAATGAGCAGTTCTTC
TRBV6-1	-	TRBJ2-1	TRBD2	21	CARGTRSEGALAGVRLPEQFF	TGTGCCAGGGGAACCCGATCGGAGGGGGCTTTAGCGGGAGTTCGGCTTCCTGAGCAGTTCTTC
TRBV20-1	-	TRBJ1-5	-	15	CSASVAGYSYQPQHF	TGCAGTGCTAGCGTCGCAGGGTATAGCTATCAGCCCCAGCATTTT
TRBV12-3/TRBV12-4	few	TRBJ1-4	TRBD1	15	CASGLWDRGKGKLFF	TGTGCCAGCGGACTTTGGGACAGGGGGAAAGGAAAACTGTTTTTT
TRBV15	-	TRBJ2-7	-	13	CATSSRDSNEQYF	TGTGCCACCAGCAGCAGGGACTCCAACGAGCAGTACTTC
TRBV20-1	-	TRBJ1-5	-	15	CSAQNVGRGDQPQHF	TGCAGTGCTCAAAACGTGGGGAGGGGCGATCAGCCCCAGCATTTT
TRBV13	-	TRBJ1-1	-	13	CASSRIWGSEAFF	TGTGCCAGCAGCAGAATTTGGGGGTCTGAAGCTTTCTTT
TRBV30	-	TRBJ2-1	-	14	CAWSGQAYNNEQFF	TGTGCCTGGAGTGGGCAGGCCTACAACAATGAGCAGTTCTTC
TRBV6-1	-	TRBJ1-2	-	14	CASSEGRGIYGCTF	TGTGCCAGCAGTGAAGGGAGAGGGATCTATGGCTGCACCTTC
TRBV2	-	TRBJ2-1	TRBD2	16	CASSDLGLAGDNEQFF	TGTGCCAGCAGTGATTTGGGACTAGCGGGAGACAATGAGCAGTTCTTC
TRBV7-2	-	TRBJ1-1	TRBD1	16	CASSTRQGSPPAEAFF	TGTGCCAGCAGCACACGACAGGGCTCTCCTCCGGCTGAAGCTTTCTTT
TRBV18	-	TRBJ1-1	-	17	CASLTQPGHIMNTEAFF	TGTGCCAGTTTAACCCAACCAGGTCACATCATGAACACTGAAGCTTTCTTT
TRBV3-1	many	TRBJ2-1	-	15	CASSQGGPGLNEQFF	TGTGCCAGCAGCCAAGGGGGCCCGGGTTTAAATGAGCAGTTCTTC
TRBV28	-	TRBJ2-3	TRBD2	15	CASRLGTSVTDTQYF	TGTGCCAGCAGGCTCGGGACTAGCGTGACAGATACGCAGTATTTT
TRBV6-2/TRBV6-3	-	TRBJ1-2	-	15	CASSSSGWDLYGYTF	TGTGCCAGCAGTTCTTCAGGGTGGGACCTCTATGGCTACACCTTC
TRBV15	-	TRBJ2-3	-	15	CATSREMEGTDTQYF	TGTGCCACCAGCAGAGAGATGGAGGGCACAGATACGCAGTATTTT